These 23 T cell receptor beta chains were all obtained from the same sample, sequenced in a study of T cell responses to AZD1222 COVID-19 vaccine. TCRdb keeps only in-frame clones here, not all; method: immunoSEQ multiplex PCR. Here the sample spans around 120,000 clones, over 85% being singletons. The sample was peripheral blood, taken 28 days after the second AZD1222 dose. The receptor source for this set is an adult who received the AZD1222 COVID-19 vaccine.

CDR3 residues: CASSLGVSLDSNQPQHF. CDR3 sequence (DNA): TGTGCCAGCAGCTTAGGAGTCAGCCTCGATAGCAATCAGCCCCAGCATTTT. The chain combines TRBV7-8 with TRBJ1-5; D gene uncertain. Deletions cut 1 base from V and 0 bases from J, with 13 bases between. There are 17 residues in the CDR3. CDR1 SGHVS and CDR2 FQNEAQ come from the germline V gene.

The chain joins TRBV3-1 (or the pseudogene TRBV3-2) to TRBJ2-6; no definite D call. This CDR3 region has 16 residues. V dropped 4 bases and J dropped 1 base, with 11 bases sitting between them. CDR1 and CDR2 (germline): LGHDT, YNNKEL (reference sequence). CDR3 nucleotide sequence: TGTGCCAGCAGCCTCCCTTTAGGTTCTGGGGCCAACGTCCTGACTTTC. Amino acids: CASSLPLGSGANVLTF.

The CDR3 loop is CASSLSQGNTEAFF. CDR3 sequence (DNA): TGTGCCAGCAGTTTATCCCAGGGCAACACTGAAGCTTTCTTT. V is TRBV27 and J is TRBJ1-1, with D perhaps TRBD1 (5 bases). This CDR3 is 14 amino acids long. Trimming took 0 bases from V and 2 from J, leaving 7 bases between them. Germline lookup yields CDR1 MNHEY and CDR2 SMNVEV (reference sequence).

The chain is built from TRBV6-2 or TRBV6-3 and TRBJ2-2, with D perhaps TRBD1 or TRBD2 (5 bases each). CDR1 is MNHEY, CDR2 SVGEGT, per germline. This CDR3 has 15 residues. V lost 2 bases and J 4 bases, leaving 11 bases between the germline ends. As DNA, the CDR3 is TGTGCCAGCAGTTACCTAGCAGGGATCACCGGGGAGCTGTTTTTT. Amino acid sequence: CASSYLAGITGELFF.

V usage is TRBV7-3 and J usage is TRBJ2-1, with 10 bases matching TRBD2. Trimming at V came to 4 bases and at J to 9 bases, leaving 9 bases not matched to a gene. CDR1 is SGHTA, CDR2 FQGTGA, per germline. The CDR3 loop spans 15 amino acids. In DNA form, the CDR3 reads TGTGCCAGCAGCTCGGGACTAGCGCCGGCTCCTGAGCAGTTCTTC. This sequence encodes CASSSGLAPAPEQFF.

V is TRBV28 and J is TRBJ2-7, with 8 bases that match TRBD2. Losses at the gene ends were 8 bases for V and 4 bases for J; bases not matched to a gene: 10. Germline values: CDR1 MDHEN, CDR2 SYDVKM. This CDR3 region has 14 residues. CDR3 loop: CASVSGGPFYEQYF. CDR3 nucleotides: TGTGCCAGCGTGTCGGGAGGGCCTTTTTACGAGCAGTACTTC.

The chain has TRBV24-1 and TRBJ1-4; TRBD1 might be the D (5 bases). This CDR3 is 15 amino acids long. The V gene lost 5 bases and the J gene lost 8 bases, with 17 bases spanning the gap. Germline V gene sequence: CDR1 KGHDR, CDR2 SFDVKD. The CDR3 sequence is CATSVRHRRGEKLFF. As DNA, the CDR3 is TGTGCCACCAGTGTGCGGCACAGGCGGGGCGAAAAACTGTTTTTT.

The V and J genes are TRBV7-2 and TRBJ2-4; D is perhaps TRBD1 or TRBD2 (6 bases each). The germline V and J ends were trimmed by 7 bases and 7 bases, with 14 bases remaining between them. The CDR3 is made up of 13 amino acids. The germline gives CDR1 SGHTA, CDR2 FQGNSA. CDR3 amino acids: CASNLNGGNIQYF. CDR3 coding DNA: TGTGCCAGCAACCTAAACGGGGGCAACATTCAGTACTTC.

This rearrangement joins TRBV19 to TRBJ1-2, with D possibly TRBD1 on 5 matching bases. In germline, CDR1 is LNHDA, CDR2 SQIVND (reference sequence). Trimming pared 5 bases from V and 5 bases from J, leaving 12 bases between. The CDR3 has 13 residues. CDR3 amino acids: CASSQGQNYGYTF. The CDR3 DNA follows: TGTGCCAGTAGTCAGGGTCAAAATTATGGCTACACCTTC.

The chain has TRBV2 and TRBJ2-5; TRBD2 aligns across 7 bases. The V segment lost 4 bases and the J segment 1 base; nucleotides outside the gene matches: 3. CDR1 is SNHLY and CDR2 is FYNNEI in the germline V gene. This CDR3 has 14 residues. CDR3 DNA: TGTGCCAGCAGTGGGGGCGGGGGCCAAGAGACCCAGTACTTC. Translating it yields CASSGGGGQETQYF.

The gene calls are TRBV3-1 (or the pseudogene TRBV3-2) and TRBJ1-6; D unresolved. CDR1 LGHDT and CDR2 YNNKEL come from the germline V gene (reference sequence). This CDR3 has 13 amino acids. Trimming pared 6 bases from V and 10 bases from J, leaving 13 bases between. CDR3 amino acids: CASRPISGSPLHF. The CDR3 nucleotides read TGTGCCAGCAGACCGATAAGTGGCTCACCCCTCCACTTT.

V and J are TRBV25-1 and TRBJ1-6; unclear D gene. CDR3 size: 18 residues. Germline CDR1 MGHDK, CDR2 SYGVNS. The germline V and J ends were trimmed by 1 base and 0 bases, with 13 bases remaining between them. The CDR3 loop reads CASSESARLSSYNSPLHF. The CDR3, as DNA: TGTGCCAGCAGTGAATCTGCCAGACTGAGCTCCTATAATTCACCCCTCCACTTT.

The rearrangement joins TRBV7-8 to TRBJ2-1; possibly TRBD1 for D (7 bases). This CDR3 has 15 residues. Trimming took 5 bases from V and 2 from J, leaving 13 bases between them. The germline CDR1 and CDR2 sequences are SGHVS and FQNEAQ. The CDR3 loop is CASSVRGDPYNEQFF. CDR3 bases: TGTGCCAGCAGCGTCAGGGGGGACCCCTACAATGAGCAGTTCTTC.

V gene TRBV4-3 combines with J gene TRBJ2-3; D not resolved. The CDR3 has 17 amino acids. The V and J ends lost 1 base and 5 bases respectively, with 19 bases between them. The germline V gene encodes CDR1 LGHNA and CDR2 YSLEER. Here the CDR3 DNA reads TGCGCCAGCAGCCAAGTGTTTAGTAGTTTGCCCCTAGATACGCAGTATTTT. Translated, it gives CASSQVFSSLPLDTQYF.

The gene calls are TRBV7-2 and TRBJ2-5, with TRBD1 matching over 7 bases. Germline-derived CDR1 and CDR2 are SGHTA and FQGNSA. V gave up 0 bases and J gave up 4 bases; unmatched junction bases: 11. CDR3 length equals 17 residues. CDR3 DNA: TGTGCCAGCAGCTTAGCTACTTCTCGAAGGGGGCTAGAGACCCAGTACTTC. Translation: CASSLATSRRGLETQYF.

The chain recombines TRBV6-4 with TRBJ1-4; no firm D call. Germline V CDR1 and CDR2: MRHNA, SNTAGT. V lost 11 bases to trimming and J lost 3 bases, with 13 bases between them. This CDR3 is built from 13 residues. In nucleotides, the CDR3 is TGTGCCCCACAGACCGCTGCTAATGAAAAACTGTTTTTT. Translation gives CAPQTAANEKLFF.

The chain is built from TRBV9 and TRBJ1-1, with TRBD1 matching over 10 bases. CDR1 and CDR2 (germline): SGDLS, YYNGEE. V was clipped by 3 bases and J by 5 bases; unmatched bases: 4. This CDR3 region has 14 residues. The CDR3 DNA reads TGTGCCAGCAGCGGACAGGGGGCGCGTACTGAAGCTTTCTTT. Protein sequence: CASSGQGARTEAFF. Based on the CDR3 plus reference TRBV9 and TRBJ1-1, the full variable domain is DSGVTQTPKHLITATGQRVTLRCSPRSGDLSVYWYQQSLDQGLQFLIQYYNGEERAKGNILERFSAQQFPDLHSELNLSSLELGDSALYFCASSGQGARTEAFFGQGTRLTVV.

The chain uses TRBV19 and TRBJ2-1; 8 nucleotides agree with TRBD2. With V trimmed by 4 bases and J by 4 bases, 12 bases remained unmatched. There are 17 residues in the CDR3. Germline CDR1 LNHDA, CDR2 SQIVND (reference sequence). In nucleotides, the CDR3 is TGTGCCAGTAGTAGGGGGAGTACGGGAGGGCCGTACAATGAGCAGTTCTTC. This gives the protein CASSRGSTGGPYNEQFF.

Of note for this clone: Distinct nucleotide sequences in the sample also encode this CDR3. This chain uses TRBV18 with TRBJ1-1; D may be TRBD1 (5 bases). CDR3 size: 14 residues. V lost 3 bases, J lost 1 base, and 9 bases lay in between. In germline, CDR1 is KGHSH, CDR2 LQKENI. The DNA for the CDR3 is TGTGCCAGCTCACCGGGACCTGCGAACACTGAAGCTTTCTTT. As protein: CASSPGPANTEAFF.

V is TRBV6-2 or TRBV6-3 and J is TRBJ1-1; 10 bases are a match to TRBD1. Per the germline V gene, CDR1 is MNHEY and CDR2 is SVGEGT. V lost 2 bases, J lost 4 bases, and 1 base stayed unmatched. The CDR3 runs 14 residues. CDR3 region: CASSYGTGATEAFF. CDR3 nucleotide sequence: TGTGCCAGCAGTTACGGGACAGGGGCCACTGAAGCTTTCTTT.

In DNA, the CDR3 is TGTGCCAGCAGCCCCCTGGGGAGTCAGCCCCAGCATTTT. It encodes CASSPLGSQPQHF. This sequence joins TRBV3-1 (or the pseudogene TRBV3-2) and TRBJ1-5, with D hard to call. Trimming left V 4 bases short and J 6 bases short, with 10 bases between. CDR1 and CDR2 (germline): LGHDT, YNNKEL (reference sequence). The CDR3 has 13 residues.

The chain combines TRBV12-3 or TRBV12-4 with TRBJ1-1; D is unresolved. Deletions cut 3 bases from V and 9 bases from J, with 8 bases between. The CDR3 extends over 11 amino acids. CDR3 residues: CASSFRDQAFF. CDR3 DNA sequence: TGTGCCAGCAGTTTTAGGGATCAAGCTTTCTTT.

The chain links TRBV12-5 to TRBJ1-3; 11 nucleotides align to TRBD1. The J segment lost 2 bases and the V segment lost 5 bases, leaving 5 bases of the junction unmatched. This CDR3 comprises 16 residues. Germline V lookup: CDR1 LGHNT, CDR2 FRNRAP. The CDR3 sequence: CASGLGQGATGNTIYF. CDR3 coding DNA: TGTGCTAGTGGTCTCGGACAGGGGGCGACTGGAAACACCATATATTTT.